The rows below give T cell receptor beta chains drawn from one sample of a study of vaccination effects on CD4 cells after COVID-19. The data were produced by immunoSEQ multiplex PCR, yet TCRdb's version contains in-frame clones alone and is incomplete. The top ten clones hold 2.5% to 3% of a sample with about 73,000 clones, roughly 74% of them seen once. These receptors have no identified antigens. This material consisted of CD4+ T cells from PBMCs cultured with HCoV-NL63 spike peptides, taken before COVID-19 vaccination. The receptors stem from a human donor who received a COVID-19 vaccine. CDR3s include the opening cysteine and the closing phenylalanine or tryptophan. D genes are given only for firm matches. Clone size is given for some rows only: seen once, a few or many times, or a class if the clone is expanded.

V gene	clone size	J gene	D gene	CDR3 protein	CDR3 DNA
TRBV13	-	TRBJ1-2	TRBD1	CATIGQGHGYTF	TGTGCCACCATCGGACAGGGGCATGGCTACACCTTC
TRBV5-1	-	TRBJ1-1	-	CASSHPRGTEAFF	TGCGCCAGCAGCCACCCCCGGGGCACTGAAGCTTTCTTT
TRBV6-1	-	TRBJ1-6	-	CASSEFALADNSPLHF	TGTGCCAGCAGTGAATTTGCTTTGGCGGATAATTCACCCCTCCACTTT
TRBV3-1/TRBV3-2	-	TRBJ1-1	TRBD1	CASSQGQVLNTEAFF	TGTGCCAGCAGCCAGGGACAGGTGCTGAACACTGAAGCTTTCTTT
TRBV2	-	TRBJ2-5	-	CASILGGQQETQYF	-
TRBV6-1	once	TRBJ1-5	TRBD1	CASSETGFRPQHF	TGTGCCAGCAGTGAGACAGGGTTTCGGCCCCAGCATTTT
TRBV5-1	-	TRBJ1-6	TRBD1	CASSISQGADNSPLHF	TGCGCCAGCAGCATATCACAGGGGGCTGATAATTCACCCCTCCACTTT
TRBV30	few	TRBJ1-1	-	CAWNRQTEAFF	TGTGCCTGGAACCGACAGACGGAAGCTTTCTTT
TRBV5-1	-	TRBJ2-2	-	CASSLVLGGQNTGELFF	TGCGCCAGCAGCTTGGTCTTGGGAGGTCAGAACACCGGGGAGCTGTTTTTT
TRBV7-9	-	TRBJ1-5	-	CASSLDGPSNQPQHF	TGTGCCAGCAGCTTAGACGGCCCCAGCAATCAGCCCCAGCATTTT
TRBV7-2	few	TRBJ1-6	-	CASSLRLHGEVSYNSPLHF	TGTGCCAGCAGCTTAAGGCTACACGGGGAGGTCTCCTATAATTCACCCCTCCACTTT
TRBV15	-	TRBJ2-3	-	CATSNWGSSTDTQYF	TGTGCCACCAGCAATTGGGGCTCTAGCACAGATACGCAGTATTTT
TRBV14	-	TRBJ2-3	-	CASSLLKTQYF	TGTGCCAGCAGCCTGCTAAAGACGCAGTATTTT
TRBV5-1	-	TRBJ1-4	TRBD1	CASSPEGQGSEKLFF	TGCGCCAGCAGCCCGGAGGGACAGGGAAGTGAAAAACTGTTTTTT
TRBV28	-	TRBJ1-2	-	CASTVGVGGYTF	TGTGCCAGCACCGTAGGAGTCGGGGGCTACACCTTC
TRBV7-7	few	TRBJ2-1	TRBD2	CASSSGLAAYNEQFF	TGTGCCAGCAGCTCGGGACTAGCGGCCTACAATGAGCAGTTCTTC
TRBV19	few	TRBJ1-2	-	CASSIRQGYGYTF	TGTGCCAGTAGTATAAGGCAGGGCTATGGCTACACCTTC
TRBV19	-	TRBJ1-2	-	CASSSRDTTNYGYTF	TGTGCCAGTAGTAGCCGGGATACGACTAACTATGGCTACACCTTC
TRBV5-1	-	TRBJ2-5	TRBD2	CASSAGLAEETQYF	TGCGCCAGCAGCGCGGGACTAGCGGAAGAGACCCAGTACTTC